This T cell receptor beta chain was sequenced for a study of T cells after yellow fever vaccination. This CDR3 is built from 13 residues. CDR1 and CDR2 (germline): SGHVS, FQNEAQ. The V gene lost 6 bases and the J gene lost 0 bases, with 6 bases spanning the gap. Many counts were recorded for this clonotype. Its target is unknown. Synthesis of TCR cDNA relied on 5'RACE template switching, which attached a universal primer site and UMIs. TCRdb analysed the 5' RACE reads with MiXCR anew, one entry per CDR3 protein. Of a few hundred thousand distinct CDR3 sequences in the sample, approximately 3.5% were seen once. The study, taken as a whole, reports: The CD4 compartment and the CD8 compartment contained a small share of clonotypes in common. Detected again after the booster were most primary-vaccination clones, at 96% CD4 and approximately 90% CD8.

Source: PBMCs, taken 15 days after the yellow fever booster vaccination. This chain links TRBV7-8 with TRBJ2-1; D unresolved. The receptor comes from a man in his late teens or twenties who received the YFV17D yellow fever vaccine. The CDR3 protein is CASRSSSYNEQFF. The CDR3 bases are TGTGCCAGCAGATCTAGCTCCTACAATGAGCAGTTCTTC.